Shown below are 28 T cell receptor beta chains from a single sample sequenced in a study of neurological immune-mediated disorders. Time point defined: longitudinal time-point 3. MiXCR, applied by TCRdb to the 5' RACE reads, yields one record per CDR3 protein. In the table there are roughly 100,000 distinct CDR3 sequences, 10% to 13% of which are singletons. Sequencing was carried out using PBMCs. These TCRs come from a female donor with HTLV-1-associated myelopathy (HAM/TSP).

This clonotype was counted a few times. V gene TRBV6-1 combines with J gene TRBJ2-5; TRBD1 matches 10 bases. The CDR3 sequence is 14 residues long. V shed 5 bases and J 4 bases; nucleotides not matched to a gene: 4. The V gene's germline CDR1 is MNHNS and CDR2 SASEGT. The CDR3 coding sequence is TGTGCCAGCAGTTCCGGGACAGGGGCAGAGACCCAGTACTTC. It specifies CASSSGTGAETQYF.

This clonotype was recorded many times. The rearrangement uses TRBV7-8 and TRBJ2-7, with D possibly matching TRBD1 (6 bases). Germline-derived CDR1 and CDR2 are SGHVS and FQNEAQ. The V gene lost 1 base and the J gene lost 3 bases, with 10 bases spanning the gap. The CDR3 consists of 14 residues. CDR3 loop: CASSLGQGNYEQYF. CDR3 bases: TGTGCCAGCAGCTTAGGGCAGGGGAACTACGAGCAGTACTTC.

This clonotype occurred many times. V and J are TRBV4-1 and TRBJ1-2; 8 bases are shared with TRBD1. From germline, CDR1 is MGHRA and CDR2 YSYEKL. Unmatched junction bases numbered 11, after V lost 4 bases and J lost 4 bases. The CDR3 is 16 residues long. As DNA, the CDR3 is TGCGCCAGCAGCCCTTCACCGACAGGGGTCGGCTATGGCTACACCTTC. Translated, it gives CASSPSPTGVGYGYTF.

This clonotype was found many times. The V and J genes are TRBV5-6 and TRBJ2-7; 10 nucleotides align to TRBD1. Per germline, CDR1 SGHDT and CDR2 YYEEEE. J gave up 4 bases and V 4 bases, and 8 bases lay outside the gene matches. This CDR3 contains 15 residues. The CDR3 DNA follows: TGTGCCAGCAGCCTCTACGACAGGGGGCCATACGAGCAGTACTTC. This translates into CASSLYDRGPYEQYF.

This clonotype was counted at least ten times. The CDR3 is CASSLLSDNEQFF. CDR3 coding DNA: TGTGCCAGCAGCTTACTTTCGGACAATGAGCAGTTCTTC. The chain uses TRBV5-6 and TRBJ2-1; D remains unclear. Germline V gives CDR1 SGHDT, CDR2 YYEEEE. CDR3 length: 13 amino acids. The V gene lost 2 bases and the J gene lost 5 bases, with 8 bases spanning the gap. The full variable domain, its missing parts supplied by reference TRBV5-6 and TRBJ2-1, is DAGVTQSPTHLIKTRGQQVTLRCSPKSGHDTVSWYQQALGQGPQFIFQYYEEEERQRGNFPDRFSGHQFPNYSSELNVNALLLGDSALYLCASSLLSDNEQFFGPGTRLTVL.

The chain recombines TRBV9 with TRBJ1-1; 9 bases match TRBD1. This CDR3 region has 15 residues. Germline V lookup: CDR1 SGDLS, CDR2 YYNGEE. V lost 3 bases to trimming and J lost 5 bases; unmatched junction nucleotides: 8. In DNA form, the CDR3 reads TGTGCCAGCAGCGCGGACAGGGGTGGTCGGACTGAAGCTTTCTTT. Translating gives CASSADRGGRTEAFF.

This clonotype was counted many times. The chain employs TRBV7-9 and TRBJ2-7; 8 bases agree with TRBD2. V lost 5 bases to trimming and J lost 1 base; unmatched junction nucleotides: 7. This CDR3 spans 15 amino acids. Germline-derived CDR1 and CDR2 are SEHNR and FQNEAQ (reference sequence). This chain's CDR3 is CASSPRGGKSYEQYF. CDR3 nucleotide sequence: TGTGCCAGCAGCCCCCGGGGGGGGAAATCCTACGAGCAGTACTTC.

This clonotype was observed at least ten times. The rearrangement joins TRBV25-1 to TRBJ1-2, with D possibly TRBD1 on 6 matching bases. Germline CDR1 and CDR2: MGHDK and SYGVNS. The CDR3 extends over 15 amino acids. The V end was cut by 0 bases, the J end by 10 bases, with 18 bases between. The CDR3 DNA sequence: TGTGCCAGCAGTGAATATGTCCCCTCGACAGGAAACTACACCTTC. Residues: CASSEYVPSTGNYTF.

This clonotype was seen at least ten times. The chain combines TRBV20-1 with TRBJ2-7; 8 positions match TRBD2. This CDR3 is built from 15 residues. Losses at the gene ends were 0 bases for V and 5 bases for J; bases not matched to a gene: 9. CDR1 is DFQATT and CDR2 is SNEGSKA in the germline V gene (reference sequence). As DNA, the CDR3 is TGCAGTGCTAGAGATGGGGCGGGAGGTCCCCACGAGCAGTACTTC. Protein sequence: CSARDGAGGPHEQYF.

This clonotype was counted ten times or more. Relative to the germline gene, one junction end is altered; a read error may explain this. This chain joins TRBV15 and TRBJ2-7; the D gene is possibly TRBD2 (5 bases). CDR3 size: 13 residues. Germline CDR1 reads LNHNV; CDR2 reads YYDKDF (reference sequence). CDR3 coding DNA: TGTGCTACCAGCGGAGGTAATTCCTACGAGCAGTACTTC. Protein sequence: CATSGGNSYEQYF.

This clonotype was observed at least ten times. The chain is built from TRBV7-3 and TRBJ2-1; 11 bases line up with TRBD2. Trimming took 5 bases from V and 4 from J; bases not matched to a gene: 4. Germline CDR1 SGHTA, CDR2 FQGTGA. The CDR3 extends over 15 amino acids. The CDR3 DNA sequence: TGTGCCAGCAGCGCCTTAGCGGGGGGGTACAATGAGCAGTTCTTC. Its translation is CASSALAGGYNEQFF.

The chain carries TRBV9 and TRBJ2-3; D is perhaps TRBD2 (6 bases). V was pared by 3 bases and J by 2 bases, with 13 bases between. This CDR3 contains 15 residues. The germline V gene encodes CDR1 SGDLS and CDR2 YYNGEE. CDR3 nucleotides: TGTGCCAGCAGCGCGGCGCGGGGCATCACAGATACGCAGTATTTT. Translated: CASSAARGITDTQYF.

This clonotype showed up many times. The CDR3 DNA reads TGCGCCAGCAGCCAAACCCCGAGGGTAGGGTCGGGAGCAGATACGCAGTATTTT. Translated, it gives CASSQTPRVGSGADTQYF. The V call is TRBV4-1, the J call TRBJ2-3, with D possibly matching TRBD2 (6 bases). This CDR3 is built from 18 residues. V dropped 2 bases and J dropped 4 bases, with 22 bases sitting between them. Per the germline V gene, CDR1 is MGHRA and CDR2 is YSYEKL.

This clonotype was observed many times. The chain links TRBV5-5 to TRBJ2-3; no reliable D call. Germline CDR1 is SGHKS and CDR2 is YYEKEE (reference sequence). V shed 4 bases and J shed 5 bases, with 8 bases lying between them. The CDR3 is made up of 12 amino acids. CDR3 protein: CASSLAVDTQYF. The DNA for the CDR3 is TGTGCCAGCAGCCTGGCTGTAGATACGCAGTATTTT.

This clonotype was observed at least ten times. The J gene is TRBJ2-1, the V gene TRBV7-8; possible D gene TRBD1, 5 bases. The CDR3 contains 12 residues. V was trimmed by 1 base and J by 12 bases, leaving 10 bases between them. Germline values: CDR1 SGHVS, CDR2 FQNEAQ. The CDR3 region is CASSLVQGSQFF. The CDR3 DNA reads as TGTGCCAGCAGCTTAGTCCAGGGCTCGCAGTTCTTC.

This clonotype was counted many times. The chain combines TRBV7-9 with TRBJ2-5; 7 nucleotides line up with TRBD2. V shed 10 bases and J 5 bases; nucleotides not matched to a gene: 10. The CDR3 runs 13 residues. Germline V gene lookup returns CDR1 SEHNR and CDR2 FQNEAQ (reference sequence). CDR3: CAKSGDGGETQYF. CDR3 sequence (DNA): TGTGCCAAAAGCGGGGATGGCGGGGAGACCCAGTACTTC.

This clonotype came up many times. V usage is TRBV12-3 or TRBV12-4 and J usage is TRBJ2-7; 7 bases are shared with TRBD2. This CDR3 has 13 residues. V gave up 3 bases and J gave up 7 bases; unmatched junction bases: 6. In DNA form, the CDR3 reads TGTGCCAGCAGTTTCCGTGATAGCGGGGAGCAGTACTTC. The encoded protein is CASSFRDSGEQYF.

This clonotype was counted at least ten times. J is TRBJ2-2 and V is TRBV12-3 or TRBV12-4; 8 bases are shared with TRBD1. The CDR3 length is 16 residues. V was clipped by 7 bases and J by 6 bases; unmatched bases: 13. CDR3 DNA: TGTGCCAGCATCCTTCCGGGACAGGTGTTGGCCGGGGAGCTGTTTTTT. Its protein is CASILPGQVLAGELFF.

This clonotype was picked up many times. The junction shows a germline mismatch at one end, possibly a read error. V gene TRBV18 combines with J gene TRBJ2-4, with 7 nucleotides matching TRBD1. The CDR3 is 12 amino acids. The germline gives CDR1 KGHSH, CDR2 LQKENI. CDR3 bases: TGTGCCAGCTCACCATCAACAGGGGCCTTCCTCTTC. This sequence encodes CASSPSTGAFLF.

This clonotype appeared many times. The gene calls are TRBV30 and TRBJ2-7, with 7 bases aligning to TRBD1. This CDR3 spans 12 amino acids. The V gene end was trimmed by 2 bases and the J gene end by 5 bases; junction bases not matched to a gene: 3. Germline V lookup: CDR1 GTSNPN, CDR2 SVGIG (reference sequence). Written as DNA, the CDR3 is TGTGCCTGGAGTACGACAGGGAACGAGCAGTACTTC. Protein product: CAWSTTGNEQYF.

Notes on this clonotype: Possible read error: a much larger clone is one base away. The chain carries TRBV27 and TRBJ2-7; weak D call: TRBD2 (5 bases). Between the trimmed V and J ends, which lost 8 bases and 1 base, there was a span of 15 bases. Germline V gene lookup returns CDR1 MNHEY and CDR2 SMNVEV (reference sequence). This CDR3 is built from 14 residues. The CDR3 nucleotides are TGTGCCAGCGAATCGCACCGGGGATCCTACGAGCAGTACTTC. As protein: CASESHRGSYEQYF.

Ten or more counts support this clonotype. V is TRBV5-1 and J is TRBJ1-6; no clear D gene. The germline V gene has CDR1 SGHRS and CDR2 YFSETQ. With 4 bases removed from V and 5 bases from J, the gap between germline ends came to 10 bases. The CDR3 covers 14 residues. CDR3 nucleotide sequence: TGCGCCAGCAGCCTGAGAGTGGATAATTCACCCCTCCACTTT. This translates into CASSLRVDNSPLHF.

This clonotype was seen many times. The V and J genes are TRBV7-9 and TRBJ2-1, with D unresolved. The ends were cut back, 5 bases at V and 10 bases at J, with 15 bases in the middle. Germline V gene sequence: CDR1 SEHNR, CDR2 FQNEAQ (reference sequence). The CDR3 contains 13 residues. DNA of the CDR3: TGTGCCAGCAGCCTCTTTTTGGGTAGCGAGCAGTTCTTC. Translation: CASSLFLGSEQFF.

This rearrangement joins TRBV5-1 to TRBJ2-1, with D uncertain. V was clipped by 1 base and J by 6 bases, with 11 bases between them. Germline loops: CDR1 SGHRS, CDR2 YFSETQ. CDR3 length equals 14 residues. CDR3 in DNA: TGCGCCAGCAGCTTGAGTAGGGCCTTCAATGAGCAGTTCTTC. Amino acid sequence: CASSLSRAFNEQFF.

The table lists this clonotype with many counts. The chain recombines TRBV18 with TRBJ2-5; 7 positions agree with TRBD2. Germline V gene sequence: CDR1 KGHSH, CDR2 LQKENI. The ends lost 0 bases at V and 7 bases at J; junction bases unmatched: 11. The CDR3 is made up of 16 amino acids. The CDR3 DNA reads TGTGCCAGCTCACCACCGACTAGCATGGGGAGCGGGACCCAGTACTTC. It translates to CASSPPTSMGSGTQYF.

This clonotype was recorded at least ten times. The gene calls are TRBV20-1 and TRBJ1-6; 7 nucleotides match TRBD1. V shed 0 bases, J shed 6 bases, and the junction held 2 bases outside the gene matches. CDR3 length: 14 amino acids. CDR1 is DFQATT and CDR2 is SNEGSKA in the germline V gene (reference sequence). This CDR3 reads CSAREGTANSPLHF. In DNA form, the CDR3 reads TGCAGTGCTAGAGAGGGGACAGCTAATTCACCCCTCCACTTT.

This clonotype was found many times. The V gene is TRBV5-1, the J gene TRBJ1-2; D may be TRBD1 (6 bases). The CDR3 sequence is 14 residues long. V lost 3 bases and J 8 bases, leaving 17 bases between the germline ends. Germline loops: CDR1 SGHRS, CDR2 YFSETQ. The CDR3 region is CASSSGAGAVGYTF. In nucleotides, the CDR3 is TGCGCCAGCAGCTCGGGAGCAGGGGCCGTGGGCTACACCTTC.

The chain carries TRBV5-1 and TRBJ2-7; no clear D gene. CDR1 is SGHRS and CDR2 is YFSETQ in the germline V gene. Trimming left V 1 base short and J 6 bases short, with 8 bases between. The CDR3 consists of 12 residues. CDR3 amino acids: CASSLLGGEQYF. In DNA form, the CDR3 reads TGCGCCAGCAGCTTGTTGGGTGGCGAGCAGTACTTC.